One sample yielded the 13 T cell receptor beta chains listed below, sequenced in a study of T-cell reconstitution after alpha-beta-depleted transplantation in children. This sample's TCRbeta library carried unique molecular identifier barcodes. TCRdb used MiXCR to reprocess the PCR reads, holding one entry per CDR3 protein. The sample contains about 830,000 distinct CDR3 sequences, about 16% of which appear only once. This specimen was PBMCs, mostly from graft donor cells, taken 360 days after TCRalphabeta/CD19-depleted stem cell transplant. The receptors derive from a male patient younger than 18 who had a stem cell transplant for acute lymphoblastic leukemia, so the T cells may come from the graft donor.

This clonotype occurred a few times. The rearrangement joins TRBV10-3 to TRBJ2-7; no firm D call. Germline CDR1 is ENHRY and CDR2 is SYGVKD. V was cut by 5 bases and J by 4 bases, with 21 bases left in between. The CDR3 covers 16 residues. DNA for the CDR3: TGTGCCATCAGTCCAACGGCTGGTTTTCTCCGGTACGAGCAGTACTTC. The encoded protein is CAISPTAGFLRYEQYF.

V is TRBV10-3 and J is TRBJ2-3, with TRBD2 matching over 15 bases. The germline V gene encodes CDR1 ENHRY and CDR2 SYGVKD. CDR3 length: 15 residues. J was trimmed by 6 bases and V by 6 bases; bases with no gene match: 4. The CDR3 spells CAIRGGTSGRDTQYF. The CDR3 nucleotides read TGTGCCATCAGAGGCGGGACTAGCGGGAGGGATACGCAGTATTTT.

The CDR3 region is CASRHSGRGYNEQFF. CDR3 DNA: TGTGCAAGTCGCCACAGCGGGAGAGGCTACAATGAGCAGTTCTTC. The V call is TRBV12-2, the J call TRBJ2-1; TRBD2 is the table's D call and was not checked against the DNA. TRBV12-2 is given as a pseudogene. CDR3 size: 15 residues.

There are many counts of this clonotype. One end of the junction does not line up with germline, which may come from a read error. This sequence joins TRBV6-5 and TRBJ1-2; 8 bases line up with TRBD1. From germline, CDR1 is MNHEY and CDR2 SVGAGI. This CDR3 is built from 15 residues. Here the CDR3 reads CASSYSGTGTYRYTF. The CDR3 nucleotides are TGTGCCAGCAGTTACTCCGGGACAGGCACCTATCGCTACACCTTC.

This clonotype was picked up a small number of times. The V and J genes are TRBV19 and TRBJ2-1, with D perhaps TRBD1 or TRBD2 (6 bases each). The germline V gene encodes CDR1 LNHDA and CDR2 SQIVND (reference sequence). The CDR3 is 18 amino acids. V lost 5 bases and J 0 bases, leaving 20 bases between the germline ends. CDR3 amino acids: CASSGIRGGKGSYNEQFF. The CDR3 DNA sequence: TGTGCCAGTAGTGGAATCAGAGGGGGGAAGGGCTCCTACAATGAGCAGTTCTTC.

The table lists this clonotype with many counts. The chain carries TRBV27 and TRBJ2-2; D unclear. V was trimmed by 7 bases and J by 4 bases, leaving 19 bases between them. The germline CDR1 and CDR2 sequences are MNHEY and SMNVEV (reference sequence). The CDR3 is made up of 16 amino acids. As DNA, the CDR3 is TGTGCCAGCACTTTGGGCGGATGGGAAAGCACCGGGGAGCTGTTTTTT. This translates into CASTLGGWESTGELFF.

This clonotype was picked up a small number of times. DNA for the CDR3: TGTGCCAGCAGCTTTCCCGTCGCTGGGGTGCAACAGAATGAGCAGTTCTTC. It specifies CASSFPVAGVQQNEQFF. The rearrangement uses TRBV7-9 and TRBJ2-1, with unresolved D. Germline V gene lookup returns CDR1 SEHNR and CDR2 FQNEAQ (reference sequence). The CDR3 is 17 residues long. The germline V and J ends were trimmed by 3 bases and 7 bases, with 22 bases remaining between them.

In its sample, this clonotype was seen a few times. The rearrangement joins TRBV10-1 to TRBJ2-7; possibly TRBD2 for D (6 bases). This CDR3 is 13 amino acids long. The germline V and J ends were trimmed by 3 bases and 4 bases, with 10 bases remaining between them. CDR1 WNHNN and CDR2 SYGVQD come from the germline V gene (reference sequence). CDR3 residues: CASSDGSGYEQYF. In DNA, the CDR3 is TGCGCCAGCAGTGACGGGAGCGGGTACGAGCAGTACTTC.

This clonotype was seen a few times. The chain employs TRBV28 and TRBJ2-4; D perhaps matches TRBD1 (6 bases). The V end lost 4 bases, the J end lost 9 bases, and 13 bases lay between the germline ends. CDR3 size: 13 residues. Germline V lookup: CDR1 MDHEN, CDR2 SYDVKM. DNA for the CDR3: TGTGCCAGCAGTTCCCGACAGGATGGCATTCAGTACTTC. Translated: CASSSRQDGIQYF.

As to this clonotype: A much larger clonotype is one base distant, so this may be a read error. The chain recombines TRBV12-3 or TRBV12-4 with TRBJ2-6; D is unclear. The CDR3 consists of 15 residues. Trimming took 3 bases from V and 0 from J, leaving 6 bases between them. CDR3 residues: CASSFGFSGANVLTF. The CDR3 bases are TGTGCCAGCAGTTTTGGGTTCTCTGGGGCCAACGTCCTGACTTTC.

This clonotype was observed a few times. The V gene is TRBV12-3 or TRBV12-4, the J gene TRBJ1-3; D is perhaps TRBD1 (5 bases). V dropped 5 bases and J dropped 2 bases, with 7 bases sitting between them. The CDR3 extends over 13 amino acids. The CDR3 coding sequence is TGTGCCAGCAGTGGGACGGCTGGAAACACCATATATTTT. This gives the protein CASSGTAGNTIYF.

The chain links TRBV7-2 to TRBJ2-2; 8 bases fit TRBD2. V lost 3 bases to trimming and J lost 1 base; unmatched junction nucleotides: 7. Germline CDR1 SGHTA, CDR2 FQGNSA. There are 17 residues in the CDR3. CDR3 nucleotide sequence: TGTGCCAGCAGCTTGGAACCTAGCGGGCTGAACACCGGGGAGCTGTTTTTT. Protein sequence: CASSLEPSGLNTGELFF. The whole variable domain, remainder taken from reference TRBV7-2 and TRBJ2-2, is GAGVSQSPSNKVTEKGKDVELRCDPISGHTALYWYRQSLGQGLEFLIYFQGNSAPDKSGLPSDRFSAERTGGSVSTLTIQRTQQEDSAVYLCASSLEPSGLNTGELFFGEGSRLTVL.

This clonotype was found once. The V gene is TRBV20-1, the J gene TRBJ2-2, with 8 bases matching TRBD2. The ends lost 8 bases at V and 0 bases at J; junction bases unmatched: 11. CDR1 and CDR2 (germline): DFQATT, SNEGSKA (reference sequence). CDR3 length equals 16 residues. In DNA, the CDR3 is TGCAGTTCCCAAGGAGCGGGACTAGCGAACACCGGGGAGCTGTTTTTT. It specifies CSSQGAGLANTGELFF.